The present T cell receptor (beta chain) was sequenced within a study of response to subunit inactivated influenza vaccine. TCRdb used MiXCR to reprocess the RT-PCR reads, holding one entry per CDR3 protein. The sample consists of fewer than 700,000 distinct CDR3 sequences, approximately 12% of them appearing once. V was trimmed by 4 bases and J by 4 bases, leaving 15 bases between them. Per the germline V gene, CDR1 is SGHRS and CDR2 is YFSETQ. This CDR3 is built from 15 residues. The receptor was isolated from a man aged 45-65 years who received an inactivated influenza vaccine. The V gene is TRBV5-1, the J gene TRBJ1-3; tentatively, D is TRBD1 (5 bases). The sample in question was PBMCs from blood, obtained more than 35 days after vaccination. As DNA, the CDR3 is TGCGCCAGCAGCCTGGAACCAGGGCCCGGAAACACCATATATTTT. Encoded protein: CASSLEPGPGNTIYF.